This T cell receptor beta chain originates from a study of fetal regulatory T cell absence and autoimmunity. Study conclusions and caveats: In IPEX, the enrichment was taken to support antigen-driven autoimmunity before birth. TRB gene family usage was broadly similar in cord blood and pancreas.

The V segment lost 1 base and the J segment 0 bases; nucleotides outside the gene matches: 0. In germline, CDR1 is SGHTA, CDR2 FQGNSA. The CDR3 has 14 amino acids. For this clone: Its antigen is still unknown.

The survey-level immunoSEQ assay was used. Using immunoSEQ multiplex PCR, the repertoire was profiled, and TCRdb retains in-frame clones only, with some absent. The repertoire holds about 95,000 clones, with 55% to 75% as singletons. The rearrangement links TRBV7-2 to TRBJ2-7, with 7 bases matching TRBD2. The receptor was derived from a male donor with IPEX syndrome. Sequenced sample: pancreas tissue. This CDR3 reads CASSLGTSSYEQYF. The DNA for the CDR3 is TGTGCCAGCAGCTTAGGGACTAGCTCCTACGAGCAGTACTTC.